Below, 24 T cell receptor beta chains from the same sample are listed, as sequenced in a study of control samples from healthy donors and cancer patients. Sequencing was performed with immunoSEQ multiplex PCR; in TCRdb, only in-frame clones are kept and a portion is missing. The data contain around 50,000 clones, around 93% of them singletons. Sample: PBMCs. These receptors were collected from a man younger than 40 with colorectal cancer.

The CDR3: CASSVEGTSGLTDTQYF. CDR3 in DNA: TGTGCCAGCAGCGTAGAAGGGACTAGCGGGCTCACAGATACGCAGTATTTT. The gene calls are TRBV9 and TRBJ2-3; 12 nucleotides line up with TRBD2. Trimming cost V 0 bases and J 2 bases; bases outside gene matches: 4. The CDR3 is 17 residues long. Germline CDR1 is SGDLS and CDR2 is YYNGEE.

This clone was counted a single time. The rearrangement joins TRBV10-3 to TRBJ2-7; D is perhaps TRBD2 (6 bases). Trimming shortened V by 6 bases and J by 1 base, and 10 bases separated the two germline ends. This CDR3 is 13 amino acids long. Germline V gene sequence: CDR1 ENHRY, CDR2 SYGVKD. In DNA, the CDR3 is TGTGCCATCAGATACCGGGAGTCCTACGAGCAGTACTTC. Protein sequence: CAIRYRESYEQYF.

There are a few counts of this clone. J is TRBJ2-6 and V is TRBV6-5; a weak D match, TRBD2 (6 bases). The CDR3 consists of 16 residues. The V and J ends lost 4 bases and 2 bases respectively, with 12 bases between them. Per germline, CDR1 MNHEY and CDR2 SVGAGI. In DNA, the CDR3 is TGTGCCAGCAGTTCTACCTGGGGGGCTGGGGCCAACGTCCTGACTTTC. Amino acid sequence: CASSSTWGAGANVLTF.

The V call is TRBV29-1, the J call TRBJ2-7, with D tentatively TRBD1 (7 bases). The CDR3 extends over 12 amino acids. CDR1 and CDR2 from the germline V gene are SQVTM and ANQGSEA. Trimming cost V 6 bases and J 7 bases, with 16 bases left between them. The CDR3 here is CSVGGSTGEQYF. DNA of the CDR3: TGCAGCGTCGGGGGCTCGACAGGGGAGCAGTACTTC.

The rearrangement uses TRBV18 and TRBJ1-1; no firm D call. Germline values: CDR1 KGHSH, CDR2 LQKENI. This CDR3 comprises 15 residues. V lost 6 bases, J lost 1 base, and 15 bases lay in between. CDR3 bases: TGTGCCAGCTCCCTAAACCCCCCAGCGAACACTGAAGCTTTCTTT. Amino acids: CASSLNPPANTEAFF. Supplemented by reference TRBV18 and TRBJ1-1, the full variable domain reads NAGVMQNPRHLVRRRGQEARLRCSPMKGHSHVYWYRQLPEEGLKFMVYLQKENIIDESGMPKERFSAEFPKEGPSILRIQQVVRGDSAAYFCASSLNPPANTEAFFGQGTRLTVV.

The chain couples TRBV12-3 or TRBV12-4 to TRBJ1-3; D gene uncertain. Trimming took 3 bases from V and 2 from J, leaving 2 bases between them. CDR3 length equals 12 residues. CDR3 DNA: TGTGCCAGCAGTTTTGCTGGAAACACCATATATTTT. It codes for CASSFAGNTIYF.

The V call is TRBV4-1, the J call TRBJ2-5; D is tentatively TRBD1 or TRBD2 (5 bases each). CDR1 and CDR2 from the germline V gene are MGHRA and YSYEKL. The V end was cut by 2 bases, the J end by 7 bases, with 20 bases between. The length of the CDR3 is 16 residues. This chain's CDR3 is CASSQFPGTGIGTQYF. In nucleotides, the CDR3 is TGCGCCAGCAGCCAATTCCCCGGGACGGGGATAGGGACCCAGTACTTC.

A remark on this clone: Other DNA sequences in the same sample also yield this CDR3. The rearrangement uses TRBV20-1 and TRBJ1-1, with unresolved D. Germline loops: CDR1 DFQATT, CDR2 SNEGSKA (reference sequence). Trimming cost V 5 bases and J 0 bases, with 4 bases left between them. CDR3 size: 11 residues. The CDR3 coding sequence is TGCAGTGCTGCACTGAACACTGAAGCTTTCTTT. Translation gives CSAALNTEAFF.

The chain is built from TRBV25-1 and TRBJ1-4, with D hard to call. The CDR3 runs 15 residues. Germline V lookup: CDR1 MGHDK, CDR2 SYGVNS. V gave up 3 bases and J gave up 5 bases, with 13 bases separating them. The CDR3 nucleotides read TGTGCCAGCAGTGAGGTTTGGTTCGGAAATGAAAAACTGTTTTTT. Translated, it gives CASSEVWFGNEKLFF. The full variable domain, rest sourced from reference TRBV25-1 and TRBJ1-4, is EADIYQTPRYLVIGTGKKITLECSQTMGHDKMYWYQQDPGMELHLIHYSYGVNSTEKGDLSSESTVSRIRTEHFPLTLESARPSHTSQYLCASSEVWFGNEKLFFGSGTQLSVL.

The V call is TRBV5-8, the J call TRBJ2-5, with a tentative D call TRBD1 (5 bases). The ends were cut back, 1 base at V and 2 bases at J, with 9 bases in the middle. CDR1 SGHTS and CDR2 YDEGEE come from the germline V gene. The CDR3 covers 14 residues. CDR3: CASSLLGRQETQYF. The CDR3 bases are TGTGCCAGCAGCTTGTTGGGGCGGCAAGAGACCCAGTACTTC.

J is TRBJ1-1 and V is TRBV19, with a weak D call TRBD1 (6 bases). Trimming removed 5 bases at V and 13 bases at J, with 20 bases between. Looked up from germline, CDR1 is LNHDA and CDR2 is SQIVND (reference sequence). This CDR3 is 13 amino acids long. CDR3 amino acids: CASSAGTLNRVFF. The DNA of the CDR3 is TGTGCCAGTAGTGCCGGGACACTGAACCGGGTTTTCTTT.

Here the CDR3 reads CASSQRGQLFF. As DNA, the CDR3 is TGTGCCAGCAGCCAGAGGGGTCAACTGTTTTTT. The chain uses TRBV7-9 and TRBJ1-4, with a tentative D call TRBD1 (5 bases). Germline CDR1 reads SEHNR; CDR2 reads FQNEAQ (reference sequence). Trimming removed 5 bases at V and 12 bases at J, with 10 bases between. This CDR3 has 11 residues.

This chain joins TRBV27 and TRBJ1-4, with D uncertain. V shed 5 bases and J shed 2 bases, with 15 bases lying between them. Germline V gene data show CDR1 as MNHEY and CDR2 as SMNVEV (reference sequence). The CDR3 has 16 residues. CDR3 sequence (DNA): TGTGCCAGCAGTCGCGAGTATATTGGGACTAATGAAAAACTGTTTTTT. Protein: CASSREYIGTNEKLFF.

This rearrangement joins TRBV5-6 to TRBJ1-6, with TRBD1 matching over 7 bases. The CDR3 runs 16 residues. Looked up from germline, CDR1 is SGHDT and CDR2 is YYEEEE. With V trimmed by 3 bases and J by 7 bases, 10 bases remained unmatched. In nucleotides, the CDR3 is TGTGCCAGCAGCTCCCGCAGGACAGGTGTCAATTCACCCCTCCACTTT. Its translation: CASSSRRTGVNSPLHF. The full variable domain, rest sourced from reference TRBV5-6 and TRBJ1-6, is DAGVTQSPTHLIKTRGQQVTLRCSPKSGHDTVSWYQQALGQGPQFIFQYYEEEERQRGNFPDRFSGHQFPNYSSELNVNALLLGDSALYLCASSSRRTGVNSPLHFGNGTRLTVT.

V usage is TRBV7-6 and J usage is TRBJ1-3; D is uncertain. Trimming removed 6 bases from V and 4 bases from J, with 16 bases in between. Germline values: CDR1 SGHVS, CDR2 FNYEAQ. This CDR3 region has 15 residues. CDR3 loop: CASSLNVGEGNTIYF. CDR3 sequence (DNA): TGTGCCAGCAGTTTGAATGTCGGAGAAGGAAACACCATATATTTT.

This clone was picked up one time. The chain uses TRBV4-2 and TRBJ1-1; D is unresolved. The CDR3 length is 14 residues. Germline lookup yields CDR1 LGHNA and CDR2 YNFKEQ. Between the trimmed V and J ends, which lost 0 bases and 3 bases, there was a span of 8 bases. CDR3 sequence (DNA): TGTGCCAGCAGCCAAGAAGGGTTGGACACTGAAGCTTTCTTT. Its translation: CASSQEGLDTEAFF.

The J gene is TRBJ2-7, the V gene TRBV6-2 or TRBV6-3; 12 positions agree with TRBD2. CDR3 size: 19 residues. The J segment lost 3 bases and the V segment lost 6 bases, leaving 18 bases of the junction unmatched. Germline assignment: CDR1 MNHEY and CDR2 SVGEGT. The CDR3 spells CASSQIGLAGIETFYEQYF. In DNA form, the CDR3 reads TGTGCCAGCAGCCAGATAGGACTAGCGGGGATCGAGACTTTCTACGAGCAGTACTTC.

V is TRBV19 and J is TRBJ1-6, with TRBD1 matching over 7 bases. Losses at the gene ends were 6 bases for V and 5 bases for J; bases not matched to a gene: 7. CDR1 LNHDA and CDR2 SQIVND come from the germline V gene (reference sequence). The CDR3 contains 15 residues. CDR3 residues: CASSRGQANNSPLHF. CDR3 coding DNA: TGTGCCAGTAGCCGCGGACAGGCCAATAATTCACCCCTCCACTTT.

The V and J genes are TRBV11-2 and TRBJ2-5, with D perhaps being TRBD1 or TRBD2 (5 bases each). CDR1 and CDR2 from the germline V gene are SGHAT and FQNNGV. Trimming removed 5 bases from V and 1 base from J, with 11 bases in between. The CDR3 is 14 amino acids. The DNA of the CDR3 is TGTGCCAGCAGCCCTAGAGGGGTCCAAGAGACCCAGTACTTC. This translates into CASSPRGVQETQYF.

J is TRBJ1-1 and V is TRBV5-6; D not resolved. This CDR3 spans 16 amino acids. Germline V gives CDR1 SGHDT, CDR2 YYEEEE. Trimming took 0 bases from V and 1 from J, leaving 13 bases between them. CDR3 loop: CASSLGSAIENTEAFF. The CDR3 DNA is TGTGCCAGCAGCTTGGGATCAGCGATTGAGAACACTGAAGCTTTCTTT. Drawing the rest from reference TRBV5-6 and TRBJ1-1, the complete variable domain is DAGVTQSPTHLIKTRGQQVTLRCSPKSGHDTVSWYQQALGQGPQFIFQYYEEEERQRGNFPDRFSGHQFPNYSSELNVNALLLGDSALYLCASSLGSAIENTEAFFGQGTRLTVV.

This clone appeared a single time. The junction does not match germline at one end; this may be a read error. CDR3 region: CAGSRQGGTEAFF. DNA for the CDR3: TGTGCCGGCAGCCGACAGGGAGGGACTGAAGCTTTCTTT. V is TRBV5-5 and J is TRBJ1-1, with 7 bases lining up with TRBD1. Germline V CDR1 and CDR2: SGHKS, YYEKEE (reference sequence). The CDR3 loop spans 13 amino acids.

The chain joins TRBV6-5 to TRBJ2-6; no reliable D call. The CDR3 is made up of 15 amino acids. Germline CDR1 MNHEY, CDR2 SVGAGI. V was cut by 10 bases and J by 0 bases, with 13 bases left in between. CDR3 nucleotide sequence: TGTGCCACCCGGCCTATTAGCTCTGGGGCCAACGTCCTGACTTTC. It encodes CATRPISSGANVLTF.

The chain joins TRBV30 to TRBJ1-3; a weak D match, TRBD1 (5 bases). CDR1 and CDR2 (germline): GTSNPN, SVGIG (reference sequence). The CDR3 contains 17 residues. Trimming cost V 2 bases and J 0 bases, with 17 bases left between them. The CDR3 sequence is CAWSTWDGRLSGNTIYF. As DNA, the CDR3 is TGTGCCTGGAGTACTTGGGACGGGAGACTCTCTGGAAACACCATATATTTT.

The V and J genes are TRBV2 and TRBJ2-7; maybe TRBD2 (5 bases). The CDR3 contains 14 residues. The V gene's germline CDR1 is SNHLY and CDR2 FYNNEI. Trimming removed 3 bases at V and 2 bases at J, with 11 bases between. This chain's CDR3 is CASSDEGLTYEQYF. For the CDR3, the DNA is TGTGCCAGCAGTGATGAGGGTCTTACCTACGAGCAGTACTTC.